The 32 T cell receptor beta chains below come from one sample, sequenced in a study of graft-versus-host responses after intestinal transplantation. The antigens these receptors bind are not known. TCRdb's copy holds only in-frame clones and misses some; the assay was immunoSEQ multiplex PCR. The repertoire has tens of thousands of clones, about 94% of them found once; the top ten carry around 0.18%. The sample here was unstimulated CD4+ T cells sorted from spleen or lymph node cells, taken before transplant. These receptors were taken from a human donor who was the organ donor for an intestinal transplant.

About this clone itself: Other DNA sequences of this sample code for an identical CDR3. The CDR3 DNA sequence: TGTGCCAGCAGTTCCTTAGGGGGTGAATCCTATGGCTACACCTTC. It yields the protein CASSSLGGESYGYTF. J is TRBJ1-2 and V is TRBV27; the D gene is possibly TRBD1 (6 bases). The CDR3 totals 15 residues. Germline lookup yields CDR1 MNHEY and CDR2 SMNVEV (reference sequence). Trimming left V 4 bases short and J 4 bases short, with 16 bases between.

The rearrangement links TRBV30 to TRBJ2-3; D not resolved. Trimming took off 2 bases at V and 1 base at J, with 4 bases between the two ends. CDR1 is GTSNPN, CDR2 SVGIG, per germline (reference sequence). CDR3 size: 12 residues. The CDR3 region is CAWSLGTDTQYF. CDR3 sequence (DNA): TGTGCCTGGAGTTTGGGCACAGATACGCAGTATTTT.

The chain couples TRBV5-4 to TRBJ1-2; D not resolved. V was pared by 2 bases and J by 2 bases, with 13 bases between. Germline CDR1 reads SGHNT; CDR2 reads YYREEE (reference sequence). This CDR3 has 15 amino acids. In DNA, the CDR3 is TGTGCCAGCAGCTTTATCCACGGAACGAACTATGGCTACACCTTC. Translated, it gives CASSFIHGTNYGYTF.

This clone was picked up one time. This rearrangement joins TRBV18 to TRBJ1-2; TRBD1 is a possible D gene (5 bases). V was trimmed by 3 bases and J by 6 bases, leaving 23 bases between them. Germline-derived CDR1 and CDR2 are KGHSH and LQKENI. The CDR3 loop spans 17 amino acids. The CDR3 DNA is TGTGCCAGCTCACCCAGTCCGGGCAGGGAAAGAGTAAATGGCTACACCTTC. This codes for CASSPSPGRERVNGYTF.

This clone was counted once. The rearrangement links TRBV18 to TRBJ1-2; no firm D call. The CDR3 has 13 amino acids. Germline V gene lookup returns CDR1 KGHSH and CDR2 LQKENI. Trimming pared 2 bases from V and 2 bases from J, leaving 6 bases between. This chain's CDR3 is CASSPSDNYGYTF. CDR3 sequence (DNA): TGTGCCAGCTCACCATCCGACAACTATGGCTACACCTTC.

The chain couples TRBV13 to TRBJ1-1, with D possibly matching TRBD1 (5 bases). Germline V gene lookup returns CDR1 PRHDT and CDR2 FYEKMQ (reference sequence). Trimming took off 1 base at V and 10 bases at J, with 10 bases between the two ends. The CDR3 consists of 12 residues. The CDR3: CASSLARVPAFF. The CDR3 DNA follows: TGTGCCAGCAGCTTAGCCAGGGTTCCAGCTTTCTTT.

V and J are TRBV7-2 and TRBJ2-3; a possible D gene is TRBD2 (6 bases). With 3 bases removed from V and 2 bases from J, the gap between germline ends came to 12 bases. Germline V gene sequence: CDR1 SGHTA, CDR2 FQGNSA. The CDR3 is made up of 15 amino acids. The CDR3: CASSLAGTYTDTQYF. The DNA of the CDR3 is TGTGCCAGCAGCTTGGCGGGGACGTACACAGATACGCAGTATTTT.

This rearrangement joins TRBV21-1 to TRBJ2-7. TRBV21-1 is termed a pseudogene. The CDR3 consists of 12 residues. In DNA, the CDR3 is TGTGCCAGCAGGGGGTCACCCTACGAGCAGTACTTC. It translates to CASRGSPYEQYF.

The sample holds a few counts of this clone. This chain joins TRBV6-1 and TRBJ2-1; 12 bases agree with TRBD1. Germline V gene sequence: CDR1 MNHNS, CDR2 SASEGT. The CDR3 is 13 residues long. The ends lost 6 bases at V and 10 bases at J; junction bases unmatched: 4. The CDR3: CASRGQGAQEQFF. Written as DNA, the CDR3 is TGTGCCAGCAGGGGACAGGGGGCGCAGGAGCAGTTCTTC.

The chain couples TRBV2 to TRBJ1-5, with D hard to call. The CDR3 extends over 13 amino acids. The germline gives CDR1 SNHLY, CDR2 FYNNEI. V was pared by 7 bases and J by 0 bases, with 7 bases between. CDR3 sequence reads: CASKADSNQPQHF. Written as DNA, the CDR3 is TGTGCCAGCAAAGCAGATAGCAATCAGCCCCAGCATTTT.

This clone has just one count. This chain uses TRBV10-3 with TRBJ1-1, with D unclear. V was shortened by 0 bases and J by 0 bases, with 11 bases between the two germline ends. This CDR3 has 16 residues. Germline assignment: CDR1 ENHRY and CDR2 SYGVKD. The CDR3, as DNA: TGTGCCATCAGTGAGTCTTTTGGGGAATTGAACACTGAAGCTTTCTTT. Translating it yields CAISESFGELNTEAFF.

The chain employs TRBV28 and TRBJ2-7; D unresolved. The V end lost 4 bases, the J end lost 3 bases, and 10 bases lay between the germline ends. Germline loops: CDR1 MDHEN, CDR2 SYDVKM. The CDR3 is 13 residues long. The CDR3 bases are TGTGCCAGCAGTTACTCGTTCAGCTACGAGCAGTACTTC. Protein: CASSYSFSYEQYF.

The chain links TRBV15 to TRBJ2-5; D gene uncertain. The germline V gene has CDR1 LNHNV and CDR2 YYDKDF (reference sequence). V lost 0 bases to trimming and J lost 3 bases, with 5 bases between them. The CDR3 extends over 13 amino acids. The CDR3 is CATSRESEETQYF. In DNA form, the CDR3 reads TGTGCCACCAGCAGAGAATCTGAAGAGACCCAGTACTTC.

The gene calls are TRBV27 and TRBJ1-4; D is possibly TRBD1 (5 bases). Per the germline V gene, CDR1 is MNHEY and CDR2 is SMNVEV (reference sequence). Between the trimmed V and J ends, which lost 9 bases and 6 bases, there was a span of 17 bases. The CDR3 runs to 14 residues. The CDR3 sequence: CASRLRDGHEKLFF. CDR3 DNA: TGTGCCAGTCGTCTCCGGGACGGACATGAAAAACTGTTTTTT.

The chain is built from TRBV9 and TRBJ2-7, with a tentative D call TRBD2 (6 bases). Trimming shortened V by 0 bases and J by 5 bases, and 9 bases separated the two germline ends. CDR1 SGDLS and CDR2 YYNGEE come from the germline V gene. This CDR3 is 13 amino acids long. CDR3 sequence reads: CASSVVAGNEQYF. In DNA form, the CDR3 reads TGTGCCAGCAGCGTAGTTGCGGGAAACGAGCAGTACTTC.

The rearrangement joins TRBV5-6 to TRBJ1-4; the match to TRBD1 covers 9 bases. The germline V gene encodes CDR1 SGHDT and CDR2 YYEEEE. Unmatched junction bases numbered 9, after V lost 1 base and J lost 8 bases. This CDR3 comprises 16 residues. CDR3 sequence (DNA): TGTGCCAGCAGCTTGAGGGACAGGGTCCTAGGGGAAAAACTGTTTTTT. Residues: CASSLRDRVLGEKLFF.

The rearrangement links TRBV7-9 to TRBJ2-5, with 8 positions matching TRBD1. The end of the DNA fits TRBJ2-7 better, so the J call may be wrong. CDR3 size: 13 residues. From germline, CDR1 is SEHNR and CDR2 FQNEAQ (reference sequence). CDR3 sequence reads: CASGGQGLYEQYF. In DNA, the CDR3 is TGTGCCAGCGGAGGACAGGGTCTTTACGAGCAGTACTTC.

The chain carries TRBV5-6 and TRBJ1-5; D not certain. This CDR3 has 14 residues. CDR1 is SGHDT and CDR2 is YYEEEE in the germline V gene. Trimming cost V 1 base and J 7 bases, with 12 bases left between them. The DNA of the CDR3 is TGTGCCAGCAGCTTGAATCCGGGCGGCCAGCCCCAGCATTTT. It encodes CASSLNPGGQPQHF.

This rearrangement joins TRBV2 to TRBJ2-2; D is perhaps TRBD2 (6 bases). V was pared by 7 bases and J by 1 base, with 13 bases between. Looked up from germline, CDR1 is SNHLY and CDR2 is FYNNEI. The CDR3 runs to 15 residues. The CDR3 is CASIWAGQNTGELFF. CDR3 DNA sequence: TGTGCCAGCATTTGGGCGGGGCAGAACACCGGGGAGCTGTTTTTT.

V and J are TRBV5-6 and TRBJ2-5, with 7 nucleotides matching TRBD2. The CDR3 spans 13 residues. Trimming cost V 3 bases and J 3 bases; bases outside gene matches: 2. The germline V gene has CDR1 SGHDT and CDR2 YYEEEE. The CDR3 is CASSWGTKETQYF. Here the CDR3 DNA reads TGTGCCAGCAGCTGGGGGACTAAAGAGACCCAGTACTTC. The full variable domain, with the rest looked up from reference TRBV5-6 and TRBJ2-5, is DAGVTQSPTHLIKTRGQQVTLRCSPKSGHDTVSWYQQALGQGPQFIFQYYEEEERQRGNFPDRFSGHQFPNYSSELNVNALLLGDSALYLCASSWGTKETQYFGPGTRLLVL.

This chain joins TRBV5-4 and TRBJ2-7, with TRBD2 identical over 8 bases. Germline trimming cut 4 bases from V and 4 bases from J; bases unmatched to any gene: 19. Germline-derived CDR1 and CDR2 are SGHNT and YYREEE (reference sequence). This CDR3 contains 18 residues. The CDR3 here is CASSRMGILGTRIYEQYF. CDR3 nucleotide sequence: TGTGCCAGCAGCCGGATGGGAATCTTGGGGACTAGAATATACGAGCAGTACTTC.

The V and J genes are TRBV11-3 and TRBJ2-7, with a possible D match to TRBD1 (6 bases). CDR1 and CDR2 (germline): SGHNT, YENEEA. V was pared by 7 bases and J by 5 bases, with 15 bases between. This CDR3 has 13 residues. CDR3 sequence: CASMSAGVHEQYF. In DNA form, the CDR3 reads TGTGCCAGCATGTCGGCAGGGGTCCACGAGCAGTACTTC.

This clone was found a few times. J is TRBJ1-1 and V is TRBV6-5; tentatively, D is TRBD1 (6 bases). Germline CDR1 MNHEY, CDR2 SVGAGI. The CDR3 has 15 amino acids. Trimming pared 0 bases from V and 8 bases from J, leaving 16 bases between. CDR3 sequence: CASSYSSGGGGEAFF. The CDR3 nucleotides read TGTGCCAGCAGTTACTCCTCGGGGGGCGGGGGAGAAGCTTTCTTT.

This chain joins TRBV10-1 and TRBJ1-1; D unclear. CDR3 length equals 13 residues. CDR1 WNHNN and CDR2 SYGVQD come from the germline V gene (reference sequence). V was pared by 0 bases and J by 9 bases, with 11 bases between. The CDR3 bases are TGCGCCAGCAGTGAGTCGGAACTGGAAAAAGCTTTCTTT. This gives the protein CASSESELEKAFF.

The chain links TRBV7-9 to TRBJ2-7; no reliable D call. Between the trimmed V and J ends, which lost 1 base and 5 bases, there was a span of 9 bases. CDR1 SEHNR and CDR2 FQNEAQ come from the germline V gene (reference sequence). The CDR3 spans 13 residues. CDR3 bases: TGTGCCAGCAGCTTAGAAGTGTGGGACGAGCAGTACTTC. It codes for CASSLEVWDEQYF.

In this sample, this clone turned up once. This chain joins TRBV5-1 and TRBJ2-2, with TRBD1 identical over 9 bases. The CDR3 extends over 15 amino acids. V was clipped by 4 bases and J by 6 bases; unmatched bases: 7. The germline V gene encodes CDR1 SGHRS and CDR2 YFSETQ. The CDR3 coding sequence is TGCGCCAGCAGCCTCGGGACAGGGTTTGCCGGGGAGCTGTTTTTT. As protein: CASSLGTGFAGELFF.

CDR3 in DNA: TGTGCCAGCAGCTTGAGGCAGCCTCCCTATGGCTACACCTTC. This codes for CASSLRQPPYGYTF. V is TRBV5-4 and J is TRBJ1-2; D remains ambiguous. The CDR3 totals 14 residues. Trimming removed 1 base at V and 4 bases at J, with 11 bases between. Germline values: CDR1 SGHNT, CDR2 YYREEE (reference sequence).

The rearrangement uses TRBV6-1 and TRBJ1-1; D may be TRBD1 (5 bases). Germline lookup yields CDR1 MNHNS and CDR2 SASEGT. Trimming took 2 bases from V and 4 from J, leaving 11 bases between them. CDR3 size: 14 residues. The CDR3 nucleotides read TGTGCCAGCAGTGAAAGACAGCGTTTCACTGAAGCTTTCTTT. It specifies CASSERQRFTEAFF.

This clone has just one count. The CDR3 sequence is CASIEGRPSGKLFF. In DNA, the CDR3 is TGTGCCAGCATCGAGGGACGGCCCTCTGGGAAACTGTTTTTT. The chain uses TRBV6-6 and TRBJ1-4; D may be TRBD1 (5 bases). CDR1 is MNHNY, CDR2 SVGAGI, per germline (reference sequence). This CDR3 region has 14 residues. The germline V and J ends were trimmed by 7 bases and 11 bases, with 20 bases remaining between them.

This clone was detected a few times. J is TRBJ2-5 and V is TRBV7-3; the D is unclear. The length of the CDR3 is 13 residues. Germline values: CDR1 SGHTA, CDR2 FQGTGA. Trimming left V 2 bases short and J 1 base short, with 5 bases between. CDR3 DNA sequence: TGTGCCAGCAGCTTAGGACCCCAAGAGACCCAGTACTTC. Translating it yields CASSLGPQETQYF.

This rearrangement joins TRBV5-1 to TRBJ2-3, with D tentatively TRBD2 (6 bases). The CDR3 has 14 residues. V dropped 3 bases and J dropped 5 bases, with 13 bases sitting between them. From germline, CDR1 is SGHRS and CDR2 YFSETQ. CDR3 residues: CASSSARGGDTQYF. In nucleotides, the CDR3 is TGCGCCAGCAGCTCGGCTAGGGGAGGAGATACGCAGTATTTT.

This chain joins TRBV27 and TRBJ2-7, with 9 bases lining up with TRBD2. CDR1 and CDR2 (germline): MNHEY, SMNVEV (reference sequence). J was trimmed by 3 bases and V by 6 bases; bases with no gene match: 9. The length of the CDR3 is 15 residues. CDR3: CASSLGLAGRYEQYF. The CDR3, as DNA: TGTGCCAGCAGCCTGGGGCTAGCGGGGCGCTACGAGCAGTACTTC.